The subject of this entry is one TCR beta chain. TCRdb keeps only in-frame clones here, not all; method: immunoSEQ multiplex PCR. The sample yields just under 100,000 clones, roughly 95% seen once. The data were obtained in a study of OX40 agonist ivuxolimab in advanced cancers. This CDR3 has 14 amino acids. V lost 2 bases and J 5 bases, leaving 13 bases between the germline ends. CDR1 and CDR2 (germline): MNHNY, SVGAGI (reference sequence). The chain couples TRBV6-6 to TRBJ2-7; D remains unclear. Sequencing used CD4+ or CD8+ T cells sorted from blood, obtained in a trial of the OX40 agonist ivuxolimab. The TCR originated in an adult with an advanced solid tumor such as melanoma, head and neck, liver or kidney cancer. This chain's CDR3 is CASSYNPLPNEQYF. CDR3 DNA sequence: TGTGCCAGCAGTTACAACCCCCTCCCCAACGAGCAGTACTTC.